These T cell receptor beta chains were read from a single sample in a study of tumor-infiltrating lymphocytes in oesophageal squamous cell carcinoma. TCRdb used MiXCR to reprocess the PCR reads, holding one entry per CDR3 protein. This sample has some 18,000 distinct CDR3 sequences, with roughly 40% found just once. Sequencing used normal esophageal tissue next to the tumor. The receptors come from a female donor with esophageal squamous cell carcinoma. Both conserved end residues are part of each CDR3. Each record gives: J gene, clone size, D gene, V gene, CDR3 protein, CDR3 DNA. D genes are given only for firm matches. Rows may omit the clone size; those that give it use once, few, many or a size class.

TRBJ2-3 - - TRBV11-2 CASSLRQTITDTQYF TGTGCCAGCAGCTTACGACAGACGATCACAGATACGCAGTATTTT
TRBJ2-1 - - TRBV7-3 CASSSGGGGLGNEQFF TGTGCCAGCAGCTCAGGGGGTGGGGGGCTGGGGAATGAGCAGTTCTTC
TRBJ2-5 many - TRBV5-4 CASSLDRSGTQYF TGTGCCAGCAGCTTGGACCGCTCCGGGACCCAGTACTTC
TRBJ2-1 few - TRBV7-3 CASSLLAFSYNEQFF TGTGCCAGCAGCTTACTAGCGTTCTCCTACAATGAGCAGTTCTTC
TRBJ2-4 many - TRBV5-6 CASSLGHLAKNIQYF TGTGCCAGCAGCTTGGGACACCTAGCCAAAAACATTCAGTACTTC
TRBJ1-6 many - TRBV12-3/TRBV12-4 CASSSGGGHISSPLHF TGTGCCAGCAGCTCAGGCGGTGGCCATATTTCTTCACCCCTCCACTTT
TRBJ2-3 - TRBD1 TRBV6-2/TRBV6-3 CASSYSSDREGTQYF TGTGCCAGCAGTTACTCGAGTGACAGGGAAGGGACCCAGTATTTT
TRBJ2-6 medium-sized - TRBV7-3 CASSLGGSFSGANVLTF TGTGCCAGCAGCCTTGGGGGATCTTTCTCTGGGGCCAACGTCCTGACTTTC
TRBJ2-5 medium-sized - TRBV7-8 CASSRGQRETQYF TGTGCCAGCAGCCGTGGACAGAGAGAGACCCAGTACTTC
TRBJ1-5 many TRBD1 TRBV12-3/TRBV12-4 CASSHTGAAQPQHF TGTGCCAGCAGCCATACAGGGGCTGCTCAGCCCCAGCATTTT
TRBJ1-5 - - TRBV7-9 CASSLGGGLQPQHF TGTGCCAGCAGCTTAGGGGGGGGGCTTCAGCCCCAGCATTTT
TRBJ2-1 many TRBD2 TRBV6-4 CASSGRGGAGKSEQFF TGTGCCAGCTCCGGGAGGGGGGGCGCGGGAAAGAGTGAGCAGTTCTTC
TRBJ1-5 few - TRBV7-8 CASSLDGGYSNQPQHF TGTGCCAGCAGCTTAGATGGGGGATATAGCAATCAGCCCCAGCATTTT
TRBJ2-2 once - TRBV6-1 CASSEPYKAGELFF TGTGCCAGCAGTGAGCCCTACAAGGCCGGGGAGCTGTTTTTT
TRBJ2-5 - TRBD2 TRBV7-2 CASSPDPSGNQGETQYF TGTGCCAGCAGCCCCGACCCTAGCGGTAATCAGGGAGAGACCCAGTACTTC